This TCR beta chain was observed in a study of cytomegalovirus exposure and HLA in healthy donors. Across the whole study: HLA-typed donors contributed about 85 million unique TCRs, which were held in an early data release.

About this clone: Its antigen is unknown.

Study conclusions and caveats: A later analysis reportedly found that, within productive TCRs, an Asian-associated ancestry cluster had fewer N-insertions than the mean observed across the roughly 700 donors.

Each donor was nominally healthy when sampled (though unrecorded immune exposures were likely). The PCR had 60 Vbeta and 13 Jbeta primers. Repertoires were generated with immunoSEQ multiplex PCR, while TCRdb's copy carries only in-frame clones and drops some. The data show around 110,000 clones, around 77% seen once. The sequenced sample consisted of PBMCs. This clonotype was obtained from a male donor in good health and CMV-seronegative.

The CDR3 nucleotides are TGTGCCAGCAACTTGGGCGGGAGCACAGATACGCAGTATTTT. The encoded protein is CASNLGGSTDTQYF. This chain joins TRBV7-3 and TRBJ2-3; a weak D match, TRBD2 (5 bases). The germline CDR1 and CDR2 sequences are SGHTA and FQGTGA. V lost 7 bases, J lost 0 bases, and 11 bases lay in between. The CDR3 has 14 amino acids.